Sequencing of this T cell receptor (beta chain) was carried out in a study of T cell responses to AZD1222 COVID-19 vaccine. This clone was seen only once. What it recognizes is unknown. Clones were sequenced by immunoSEQ multiplex PCR, and TCRdb holds only the in-frame ones, with some missing. This table has under 150,000 clones, around 92% appearing once. Findings and caveats of the study: Compared with day 0, the breadth and depth of the Spike-specific TCR repertoire rose significantly after two doses of AZD1222. White British people made up most donors, females outnumbered males, and clonal diversity was possibly underestimated. Baseline seropositives among AZD1222 recipients totaled only five or six.

Looked up from germline, CDR1 is KGHSH and CDR2 is LQKENI. The V and J ends lost 0 bases and 4 bases respectively, with 5 bases between them. The length of the CDR3 is 13 residues. The chain carries TRBV18 and TRBJ2-3; D is unclear. The clonotype was recovered from an adult in good health. The sequencing used peripheral blood, collected on day 0 of AZD1222 vaccination. In DNA, the CDR3 is TGTGCCAGCTCACCACCGGGCGCAGATACGCAGTATTTT. Translation gives CASSPPGADTQYF. Variable domain in full (rest from reference TRBV18 and TRBJ2-3): NAGVMQNPRHLVRRRGQEARLRCSPMKGHSHVYWYRQLPEEGLKFMVYLQKENIIDESGMPKERFSAEFPKEGPSILRIQQVVRGDSAAYFCASSPPGADTQYFGPGTRLTVL.